Listed below are T cell receptor beta chains from one sample, sequenced in a study of blood T cell repertoires in COVID-19. TCRdb's table, derived via immunoSEQ multiplex PCR, lists solely in-frame clones and lacks some. The data hold around 54,000 clones, with around 80% observed a single time. The sample comprised PBMCs or T cells enriched from blood (not recorded which). The receptors were sampled from a woman aged 50 to 65 with acute COVID-19. Each CDR3 is given with its conserved first and last residue. A D gene is named only where the DNA matches it firmly. Clone size, where shown, is once, few, many, or a class for clones that have expanded.

j_gene | abundance | v_gene | d_gene | CDR3aa | CDR3nt
TRBJ2-1 | NA | TRBV7-2 | NA | CASSSPQVSYNEQFF | TGTGCCAGCAGCTCCCCGCAGGTTTCCTACAATGAGCAGTTCTTC
TRBJ1-6 | many | TRBV6-6 | TRBD1 | CASTTPKTGPNSPLHF | TGTGCCAGCACCACCCCGAAGACAGGGCCGAATTCACCCCTCCACTTT
TRBJ2-1 | few | TRBV30 | NA | CAWTSYNEQFF | TGTGCCTGGACGTCCTACAATGAGCAGTTCTTC
TRBJ2-1 | NA | TRBV11-2 | NA | CASSTRLVSVNEQFF | TGTGCCAGCAGCACTCGACTAGTAAGCGTGAATGAGCAGTTCTTC
TRBJ1-4 | NA | TRBV6-1 | NA | CASSEAGSAGSEKLFF | TGTGCCAGCAGTGAAGCGGGGTCGGCAGGGTCTGAAAAACTGTTTTTT
TRBJ2-5 | once | TRBV5-6 | TRBD2 | CASSFAPAGAETQYF | TGTGCCAGCAGCTTCGCGCCAGCGGGGGCAGAGACCCAGTACTTC
TRBJ1-4 | NA | TRBV19 | NA | CASSPRGGANEKLFF | TGTGCCAGTAGTCCCCGTGGGGGGGCTAATGAAAAACTGTTTTTT
TRBJ2-5 | NA | TRBV28 | NA | CASSLLQGKNRPFPQYF | TGTGCCAGCAGTTTACTACAGGGCAAAAATCGCCCCTTCCCCCAGTACTTC
TRBJ1-5 | NA | TRBV2 | TRBD1 | CASGGQGNNQPQHF | TGTGCCAGCGGAGGACAGGGGAACAATCAGCCCCAGCATTTT
TRBJ1-2 | NA | TRBV10-3 | NA | CAISESRINYGYTF | TGTGCCATCAGTGAGTCGCGGATCAACTATGGCTACACCTTC
TRBJ1-5 | NA | TRBV12-1 | NA | CASSFVGQGNQPQHF | NA
TRBJ2-1 | NA | TRBV6-5 | TRBD2 | CASSQGAGANNEQFF | TGTGCCAGCAGTCAGGGAGCGGGGGCCAACAATGAGCAGTTCTTC
TRBJ2-2 | NA | TRBV5-6 | NA | CASSLNRNTGELFF | TGTGCCAGCAGCTTGAACAGGAACACCGGGGAGCTGTTTTTT
TRBJ1-2 | NA | TRBV18 | NA | CASSEGTNYGYTF | TGTGCCAGCTCAGAGGGTACTAACTATGGCTACACCTTC
TRBJ1-4 | NA | TRBV5-8 | NA | CASSPGIGLNEKLFF | TGTGCCAGCAGCCCGGGGATCGGGCTTAATGAAAAACTGTTTTTT
TRBJ1-5 | NA | TRBV4-1 | TRBD1 | CASSQGTGSNQPQHF | TGCGCCAGCAGCCAAGGGACAGGTAGCAATCAGCCCCAGCATTTT
TRBJ1-4 | NA | TRBV18 | NA | CASSLTGTGDEKLFF | TGTGCCAGCTCTCTAACCGGGACGGGGGATGAAAAACTGTTTTTT
TRBJ2-3 | NA | TRBV7-9 | TRBD2 | CASSLSGEGTDTQYF | TGTGCCAGCAGCTTAAGCGGGGAGGGCACAGATACGCAGTATTTT
TRBJ2-1 | NA | TRBV5-1 | TRBD2 | CASRVAGGPSYNEQFF | TGCGCCAGCAGAGTAGCGGGGGGTCCCTCCTACAATGAGCAGTTCTTC
TRBJ2-2 | NA | TRBV12-5 | TRBD1 | CASGFLSTWDRGSGELFF | TGTGCTAGTGGTTTCCTCTCCACATGGGACAGGGGGTCCGGGGAGCTGTTTTTT
TRBJ2-2 | NA | TRBV27 | TRBD2 | CASRGRLAGGMIGELFF | TGTGCCAGCAGGGGGAGGCTAGCGGGGGGAATGATCGGGGAGCTGTTTTTT
TRBJ2-2 | NA | TRBV4-1 | TRBD2 | CASRLSGTSGGPGAGELFF | TGCGCCAGCAGGCTCAGCGGGACTAGCGGGGGGCCGGGGGCCGGGGAGCTGTTTTTT
TRBJ1-5 | NA | TRBV2 | NA | CASSPRQTGGQPQHF | TGTGCCAGCAGCCCCAGACAGACCGGAGGGCAGCCCCAGCATTTT
TRBJ2-7 | NA | TRBV4-1 | TRBD1 | CASSQDSGGSYEQYF | TGCGCCAGCAGCCAAGATTCAGGGGGCTCCTACGAGCAGTACTTC
TRBJ2-7 | NA | TRBV2 | NA | CASRSRDPYEQYF | TGTGCCAGCAGGTCGCGGGATCCCTACGAGCAGTACTTC
TRBJ2-2 | few | TRBV30 | NA | CAGTKEAGWDTGELFF | TGTGCCGGGACCAAGGAGGCGGGGTGGGACACCGGGGAGCTGTTTTTT
TRBJ2-5 | NA | TRBV11-2 | TRBD1 | CASSLRIRGQQETQYF | TGTGCCAGCAGCCTGCGGATCAGGGGGCAGCAAGAGACCCAGTACTTC
TRBJ2-3 | NA | TRBV19 | TRBD2 | CASSIGSGGTSTDTQYF | TGTGCCAGTAGTATAGGTAGCGGGGGGACGAGCACAGATACGCAGTATTTT
TRBJ2-1 | NA | TRBV5-4 | TRBD2 | CASRPTSGGAYNEQFF | TGTGCCAGCAGGCCGACTAGCGGGGGGGCCTACAATGAGCAGTTCTTC
TRBJ1-4 | NA | TRBV2 | TRBD1 | CASGNLDRGEKLFF | TGTGCCAGCGGAAACCTGGACAGGGGTGAAAAACTGTTTTTT
TRBJ2-7 | NA | TRBV6-1 | NA | CASSELAVPHEQYF | TGTGCCAGCAGTGAACTTGCAGTTCCCCACGAGCAGTACTTC
TRBJ1-4 | NA | TRBV6-5 | NA | CASSYGTGLNEKLFF | TGTGCCAGCAGTTACGGAACAGGGCTTAATGAAAAACTGTTTTTT
TRBJ1-3 | NA | TRBV5-6 | NA | CASSLQTAYSGNTIYF | TGTGCCAGCAGCTTGCAAACCGCGTACTCTGGAAACACCATATATTTT
TRBJ2-1 | NA | TRBV5-6 | NA | CASRKGEREQFF | TGTGCCAGCAGAAAGGGGGAGCGGGAGCAGTTCTTC
TRBJ1-2 | NA | TRBV30 | TRBD1 | CAWSGWDRASYGYTF | TGTGCCTGGAGTGGGTGGGACAGGGCGAGCTATGGCTACACCTTC
TRBJ2-1 | NA | TRBV10-1 | TRBD2 | CASSSERGGSYNEQFF | TGCGCCAGCAGTTCCGAGCGGGGGGGGTCCTACAATGAGCAGTTCTTC
TRBJ2-1 | once | TRBV2 | TRBD1 | CAGTDDEQFF | TGTGCTGGGACAGATGATGAGCAGTTCTTC
TRBJ1-5 | NA | TRBV19 | NA | CASSISLYSNQPQHF | TGTGCCAGTAGTATATCCTTATATAGCAATCAGCCCCAGCATTTT
TRBJ2-5 | NA | TRBV19 | NA | CASSGRGETQYF | TGTGCCAGTTCAGGTCGTGGGGAGACCCAGTACTTC
TRBJ1-2 | NA | TRBV4-1 | TRBD1 | CASSQERGTGYYGYTF | TGCGCCAGCAGCCAAGAAAGGGGGACAGGGTACTATGGCTACACCTTC
TRBJ1-1 | few | TRBV10-2 | TRBD1 | CASRKDRGLSLNTEAFF | TGCGCCAGCAGGAAGGACAGGGGACTATCGCTGAACACTGAAGCTTTCTTT
TRBJ2-2 | NA | TRBV7-8 | NA | CASSLHRTGNTGELFF | TGTGCCAGCAGCTTACATCGGACGGGAAACACCGGGGAGCTGTTTTTT
TRBJ1-3 | few | TRBV2 | TRBD1 | CASSERGQLNSGNTIYF | TGTGCCAGCAGTGAGAGGGGACAGTTAAACTCTGGAAACACCATATATTTT
TRBJ1-5 | few | TRBV28 | TRBD1 | CASSRLNRGRNQPQHF | TGTGCCAGCAGTCGCCTTAACAGGGGGCGGAATCAGCCCCAGCATTTT
TRBJ2-3 | NA | TRBV13 | TRBD2 | CASTELGRGVTDTQYF | TGTGCCAGCACCGAGTTGGGGCGGGGGGTAACAGATACGCAGTATTTT
TRBJ1-5 | NA | TRBV5-1 | NA | CASSPNPNDQPQHF | TGCGCCAGCAGCCCTAATCCAAATGATCAGCCCCAGCATTTT
TRBJ1-6 | NA | TRBV6-5 | TRBD1 | CASSYSPGGNYSPLHF | TGTGCCAGCAGTTACTCTCCAGGGGGAAATTATTCACCCCTCCACTTT
TRBJ2-2 | once | TRBV12-3/TRBV12-4 | NA | CESGDTNTGELFF | TGTGAATCCGGGGACACGAACACCGGGGAGCTGTTTTTT
TRBJ1-5 | NA | TRBV6-4 | NA | CASSPWKREHGREHQPQHF | TGTGCCAGCAGTCCCTGGAAAAGGGAACACGGCAGGGAACATCAGCCCCAGCATTTT
TRBJ2-3 | NA | TRBV3-1/TRBV3-2 | NA | CASSPQGRGDTQYF | TGTGCCAGCAGCCCCCAAGGGCGGGGAGATACGCAGTATTTT
TRBJ1-1 | NA | TRBV11-2 | NA | CASSSSQGTEAFF | TGTGCCAGCTCCTCCAGTCAGGGCACTGAAGCTTTCTTT
TRBJ1-6 | NA | TRBV11-3 | NA | CASSTSSYNSPLHF | TGTGCCAGCAGTACGAGCTCCTATAATTCACCCCTCCACTTT
TRBJ1-1 | NA | TRBV2 | NA | CASSAETNTEAFF | TGTGCCAGCAGTGCGGAGACCAACACTGAAGCTTTCTTT
TRBJ1-1 | NA | TRBV6-1 | TRBD1 | CASSERARQGAGEAFF | TGTGCCAGCAGTGAACGGGCACGACAGGGGGCTGGTGAAGCTTTCTTT
TRBJ2-4 | NA | TRBV2 | NA | CASSATDWIADGIQYF | TGTGCCAGCAGTGCCACCGACTGGATAGCGGATGGCATTCAGTACTTC
TRBJ1-2 | few | TRBV28 | TRBD1 | CASSSGQGGGYTF | TGTGCCAGCAGCTCAGGACAGGGCGGGGGCTACACCTTC
TRBJ2-4 | NA | TRBV10-1 | NA | CASSETIGAKNIQYF | TGCGCCAGCAGTGAAACGATCGGAGCCAAAAACATTCAGTACTTC
TRBJ1-3 | few | TRBV19 | NA | CASSIVRAGAGGNTIYF | TGTGCCAGTAGTATAGTCAGGGCAGGGGCTGGAGGAAACACCATATATTTT